This TCR beta chain comes out of a study of follicular helper T cells after annual influenza vaccination. Study context: Some donors were sampled over the 2013-2014, 2014-2015 and 2015-2016 vaccinations.

Profiled with immunoSEQ multiplex PCR; TCRdb holds only in-frame clones, not every one. The sample has roughly 3,400 clones; under 90% are singletons. CDR1 is SGHDN, CDR2 FVKESK, per germline. V was trimmed by 2 bases and J by 0 bases, leaving 8 bases between them. The CDR3 runs to 14 residues. The study's findings and limits: Day 7 ICOS+CD38+ clones were most often found later in ICOS-CD38- cTfh cells.

A note on this clone: Its antigen is not identified.

Time point reported: 2014-2015 season, 7 days after vaccination. Subjects lived in the community and lacked influenza vaccine within the prior 6 months. The V call is TRBV14, the J call TRBJ2-7; D call uncertain. The sequence was obtained from an adult who received the influenza vaccine. The specimen comprised CXCR5+ CD38- circulating T follicular helper cells from blood, sampled 7 days after influenza vaccination. The sample's subset: circulating Tfh, non-naive CD4+CXCR5+PD-1+ (ICOS+CD38+ or ICOS-CD38-). This CDR3 is CASSQFQSSYEQYF. In nucleotides, the CDR3 is TGTGCCAGCAGCCAATTCCAGAGCTCCTACGAGCAGTACTTC. Looking up the rest from reference TRBV14 and TRBJ2-7 gives the full variable domain: EAGVTQFPSHSVIEKGQTVTLRCDPISGHDNLYWYRRVMGKEIKFLLHFVKESKQDESGMPNNRFLAERTGGTYSTLKVQPAELEDSGVYFCASSQFQSSYEQYFGPGTRLTVT.